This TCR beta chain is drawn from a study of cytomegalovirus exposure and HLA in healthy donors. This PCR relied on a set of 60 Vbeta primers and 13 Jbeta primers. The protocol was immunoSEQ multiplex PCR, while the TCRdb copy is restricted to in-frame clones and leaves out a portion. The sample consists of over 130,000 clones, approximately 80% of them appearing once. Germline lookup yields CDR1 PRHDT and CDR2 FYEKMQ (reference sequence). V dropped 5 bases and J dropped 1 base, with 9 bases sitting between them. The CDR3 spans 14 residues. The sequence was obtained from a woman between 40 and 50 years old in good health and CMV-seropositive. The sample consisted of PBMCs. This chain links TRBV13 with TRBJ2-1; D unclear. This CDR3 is CASSPRRSYNEQFF. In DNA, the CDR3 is TGTGCCAGCAGCCCGCGGCGTTCCTACAATGAGCAGTTCTTC.